These 12 T cell receptor beta chains were all obtained from the same sample, sequenced in a study of post-analysis software for immune sequencing data. Their recognized antigens are unknown. Whole-study findings and limits: Five TRBV segments occurring more often in patients than controls included TRBV5-6, TRBV5-1 and TRBV20-1.

Prepared TCR beta cDNA libraries contained unique molecular identifiers. MiXCR was run by TCRdb on the PCR reads, yielding one entry per CDR3 protein. This sample has 650,000 to 900,000 distinct CDR3 sequences, with more than 45% found just once. Material: blood. These receptors were obtained from a girl aged 10 to 17 with multiple sclerosis.

The chain links TRBV7-2 to TRBJ2-3; TRBD1 agrees at 9 bases. Germline CDR1 reads SGHTA; CDR2 reads FQGNSA. Trimming at V came to 5 bases and at J to 3 bases, leaving 9 bases not matched to a gene. This CDR3 comprises 16 residues. The CDR3 loop reads CASSVTGGGWTDTQYF. As DNA, the CDR3 is TGTGCCAGCAGCGTCACAGGGGGCGGGTGGACAGATACGCAGTATTTT.

The sample holds one count of this clonotype. The J gene is TRBJ2-7, the V gene TRBV10-3; the match to TRBD1 covers 8 bases. Germline assignment: CDR1 ENHRY and CDR2 SYGVKD. Losses at the gene ends were 7 bases for V and 3 bases for J; bases not matched to a gene: 11. CDR3 length: 15 residues. CDR3 bases: TGTGCCATCACTCGGGACCGGGACAGGATCTACGAGCAGTACTTC. This encodes CAITRDRDRIYEQYF.

This chain uses TRBV7-9 with TRBJ2-7; D is perhaps TRBD2 (5 bases). The V gene lost 2 bases and the J gene lost 2 bases, with 10 bases spanning the gap. The CDR3 has 14 residues. The germline CDR1 and CDR2 sequences are SEHNR and FQNEAQ (reference sequence). CDR3 amino acids: CASSLPGGTYEQYF. The CDR3 DNA is TGTGCCAGCAGCTTACCCGGAGGAACCTACGAGCAGTACTTC.

The V gene is TRBV12-3 or TRBV12-4, the J gene TRBJ2-1, with D possibly being TRBD1 (5 bases). This CDR3 comprises 12 residues. With 7 bases removed from V and 13 bases from J, the gap between germline ends came to 17 bases. The CDR3 bases are TGTGCCAGCACCCTCAGGGTCGAGCGACAGTTCTTC. This codes for CASTLRVERQFF.

Concerning this clonotype itself: At one end the junction does not follow the germline gene, possibly because of a read error. The rearrangement joins TRBV20-1 to TRBJ2-7; tentatively, D is TRBD1 or TRBD2 (6 bases each). Germline CDR1 is DFQATT and CDR2 is SNEGSKA (reference sequence). The CDR3 runs 13 residues. As DNA, the CDR3 is TGTAGTGCAGAAGGGGGGCACTCCTACGAGCAGTACTTC. This encodes CSAEGGHSYEQYF.

V is TRBV28 and J is TRBJ1-5; the D gene is possibly TRBD1 (6 bases). CDR1 is MDHEN, CDR2 SYDVKM, per germline. Between the trimmed V and J ends, which lost 8 bases and 1 base, there was a span of 24 bases. There are 18 residues in the CDR3. The CDR3 DNA reads TGTGCCAGCGTCATGGGGGGCTGGGGGCGACTAAGCAATCAGCCCCAGCATTTT. Translation: CASVMGGWGRLSNQPQHF.

This clonotype is a singleton in its sample. The CDR3 loop reads CASSYRRDTETQYF. The CDR3 DNA reads TGTGCCAGCAGTTACAGGCGGGACACAGAGACCCAGTACTTC. This chain uses TRBV6-2 or TRBV6-3 with TRBJ2-5; D tentatively fits TRBD1 or TRBD2 (6 bases each). The germline V and J ends were trimmed by 2 bases and 4 bases, with 11 bases remaining between them. CDR1 and CDR2 (germline): MNHEY, SVGEGT. This CDR3 comprises 14 residues.

This sequence joins TRBV29-1 and TRBJ1-2; maybe TRBD1 (6 bases). V was trimmed by 7 bases and J by 8 bases, leaving 17 bases between them. The germline gives CDR1 SQVTM, CDR2 ANQGSEA. The CDR3 contains 12 residues. The CDR3 nucleotides are TGCAGCGCCGAAGGGGGTACAGGCGGCTACACCTTC. It yields the protein CSAEGGTGGYTF.

This clonotype was seen a handful of times. The chain recombines TRBV14 with TRBJ2-7; possibly TRBD2 for D (5 bases). Germline V gene lookup returns CDR1 SGHDN and CDR2 FVKESK. V shed 3 bases and J shed 3 bases, with 21 bases lying between them. This CDR3 is 17 amino acids long. CDR3 protein: CASSQDRLEAVYYEQYF. The CDR3 DNA reads TGTGCCAGCAGCCAGGATCGCCTTGAAGCGGTCTACTACGAGCAGTACTTC.

The rearrangement uses TRBV4-3 and TRBJ1-1; 9 bases are shared with TRBD1. Per the germline V gene, CDR1 is LGHNA and CDR2 is YSLEER. The CDR3 spans 18 residues. The V gene end was trimmed by 1 base and the J gene end by 3 bases; junction bases not matched to a gene: 12. As DNA, the CDR3 is TGCGCCAGCAGCCAAGTGATAACAGGGGGCGCTGTGTACACTGAAGCTTTCTTT. Amino acids: CASSQVITGGAVYTEAFF.

Comments on this clonotype: A much more abundant neighbour one base away suggests this may be a read error. The V and J genes are TRBV7-2 and TRBJ2-7; 9 nucleotides agree with TRBD1. In germline, CDR1 is SGHTA, CDR2 FQGNSA. The CDR3 has 14 residues. CDR3 sequence reads: CARSLGGQGYEQYF. The DNA of the CDR3 is TGTGCCCGCAGCTTAGGGGGACAGGGCTACGAGCAGTACTTC.

Only a few counts were recorded for this clonotype. This rearrangement joins TRBV24-1 to TRBJ1-4; D may be TRBD1 (6 bases). Germline CDR1 is KGHDR and CDR2 is SFDVKD. This CDR3 has 16 amino acids. Trimming removed 4 bases from V and 7 bases from J, with 18 bases in between. CDR3 in DNA: TGTGCCACCAGTGAGGGGGGCAGGGATGGAGTTGAAAAACTGTTTTTT. Protein product: CATSEGGRDGVEKLFF.